The next 7 T cell receptor beta chains were all read from a single sample in a study of cytomegalovirus exposure and HLA in healthy donors. The method was immunoSEQ multiplex PCR; TCRdb's version includes in-frame clones alone and lacks a portion of them. The sample records fewer than 120,000 clones, approximately 90% being singletons. The sample consisted of PBMCs. All receptors come from a woman aged 25 to 45 in good health and CMV-seropositive.

V is TRBV28 and J is TRBJ1-1, with TRBD1 as a possible D gene (6 bases). Germline V gene lookup returns CDR1 MDHEN and CDR2 SYDVKM. The CDR3 length is 12 residues. V was pared by 5 bases and J by 7 bases, with 11 bases between. The CDR3 here is CASSRGAGEAFF. As DNA, the CDR3 is TGTGCCAGCAGTCGGGGGGCCGGTGAAGCTTTCTTT. Full variable domain (rest looked up from reference TRBV28 and TRBJ1-1): DVKVTQSSRYLVKRTGEKVFLECVQDMDHENMFWYRQDPGLGLRLIYFSYDVKMKEKGDIPEGYSVSREKKERFSLILESASTNQTSMYLCASSRGAGEAFFGQGTRLTVV.

The V and J genes are TRBV7-2 and TRBJ2-7, with D perhaps TRBD2 (5 bases). Germline CDR1 and CDR2: SGHTA and FQGNSA. Between the trimmed V and J ends, which lost 4 bases and 6 bases, there was a span of 13 bases. The CDR3 totals 13 residues. The CDR3 DNA is TGTGCCAGCAGCTGGGTGGAGGTCTCCGAGCAGTACTTC. Encoded protein: CASSWVEVSEQYF.

The chain is built from TRBV4-3 and TRBJ2-7; no reliable D call. Germline lookup yields CDR1 LGHNA and CDR2 YSLEER. There are 16 residues in the CDR3. Deletions cut 3 bases from V and 6 bases from J, with 21 bases between. The CDR3 sequence is CASSQRDDILSSEQYF. CDR3 coding DNA: TGCGCCAGCAGCCAGCGTGATGACATCTTGTCAAGCGAGCAGTACTTC.

The chain employs TRBV2 and TRBJ2-3, with 12 bases matching TRBD2. Looked up from germline, CDR1 is SNHLY and CDR2 is FYNNEI. This CDR3 contains 18 residues. Germline trimming cut 7 bases from V and 0 bases from J; bases unmatched to any gene: 11. Here the CDR3 reads CASTLSTSGGPSTDTQYF. The CDR3 coding sequence is TGTGCCAGCACCCTGTCGACTAGCGGGGGACCTAGCACAGATACGCAGTATTTT.

This clone was seen more than once but under ten times. V gene TRBV5-1 combines with J gene TRBJ2-7, with 9 bases that match TRBD2. The V gene's germline CDR1 is SGHRS and CDR2 YFSETQ. V lost 3 bases to trimming and J lost 0 bases; unmatched junction nucleotides: 4. This CDR3 comprises 15 residues. Written as DNA, the CDR3 is TGCGCCAGCAGCTCATTTAGCGGGAGCTCCTACGAGCAGTACTTC. Protein: CASSSFSGSSYEQYF.

J is TRBJ2-7 and V is TRBV4-2, with D possibly being TRBD1 (5 bases). The CDR3 sequence is 17 residues long. Trimming left V 0 bases short and J 4 bases short, with 19 bases between. Germline V gene sequence: CDR1 LGHNA, CDR2 YNFKEQ. CDR3 protein: CASSQERQTDSPYEQYF. The CDR3 DNA is TGTGCCAGCAGCCAAGAAAGACAGACAGACAGCCCATACGAGCAGTACTTC.

The chain is built from TRBV9 and TRBJ1-4; D remains ambiguous. The CDR3 runs 15 residues. Looked up from germline, CDR1 is SGDLS and CDR2 is YYNGEE. Trimming removed 0 bases at V and 7 bases at J, with 13 bases between. CDR3 sequence: CASSVAGTVGEKLFF. CDR3 nucleotide sequence: TGTGCCAGCAGCGTAGCGGGTACCGTAGGTGAAAAACTGTTTTTT.